A selection of T cell receptor beta chains follows, all from one sample in a study of molecular identifiers for immune sequencing clone quantification. TCRdb reanalysed the PCR reads using MiXCR and keeps one entry per CDR3 protein. The repertoire holds fewer than 30,000 distinct CDR3 sequences, roughly a sixth seen once, with about 0.99% in the top ten. Material for sequencing was naive CD8+ T cells from blood, with Jurkat cell RNA spiked in. The receptors come from a human donor in good health. Some libraries in this study had Jurkat cell RNA spiked in. Each CDR3 is given with its conserved first and last residue. Fields, in order: clone size, V gene, J gene, D gene, CDR3 protein, CDR3 DNA. A D gene is named only where the DNA matches it firmly. Clone size is given for some rows only: seen once, a few or many times, or a class if the clone is expanded.

clone_size: many
v_call: TRBV12-3/TRBV12-4
j_call: TRBJ2-3
d_call: NA
cdr3_aa: CASSAGLHTDTQYF
cdr3_nt: TGTGCCAGCAGTGCCGGTCTCCACACAGATACGCAGTATTTT

clone_size: many
v_call: TRBV12-3/TRBV12-4
j_call: TRBJ2-1
d_call: TRBD2
cdr3_aa: CASMILGLAGGPNEQFF
cdr3_nt: TGTGCCAGCATGATTTTGGGACTAGCGGGAGGGCCCAATGAGCAGTTCTTC

clone_size: many
v_call: TRBV6-2/TRBV6-3
j_call: TRBJ2-3
d_call: TRBD2
cdr3_aa: CASSYDGTSYTDTQYF
cdr3_nt: TGTGCCAGCAGTTACGACGGGACTAGCTATACAGATACGCAGTATTTT

clone_size: NA
v_call: TRBV16
j_call: TRBJ1-1
d_call: TRBD1
cdr3_aa: CVSSPISYPDRGRKTEAFF
cdr3_nt: TGTGTCAGCAGCCCGATATCTTATCCGGACAGGGGGCGCAAAACTGAAGCTTTCTTT

clone_size: many
v_call: TRBV6-6
j_call: TRBJ2-1
d_call: TRBD2
cdr3_aa: CASSAGLAGLGNEQFF
cdr3_nt: TGTGCCAGCAGTGCCGGACTAGCGGGGTTGGGGAATGAGCAGTTCTTC

clone_size: many
v_call: TRBV6-5
j_call: TRBJ2-3
d_call: NA
cdr3_aa: CASKPTPGWGRTDTQYF
cdr3_nt: TGTGCCAGCAAACCAACTCCGGGGTGGGGACGCACAGATACGCAGTATTTT

clone_size: many
v_call: TRBV27
j_call: TRBJ2-1
d_call: TRBD2
cdr3_aa: CASSSGLAGSSYNEQFF
cdr3_nt: TGTGCCAGCAGTTCGGGACTAGCGGGTAGCTCCTACAATGAGCAGTTCTTC

clone_size: medium-sized
v_call: TRBV7-2
j_call: TRBJ2-7
d_call: TRBD1
cdr3_aa: CASSTRDSSYEQYF
cdr3_nt: TGTGCCAGCAGCACCCGGGACAGCTCCTACGAGCAGTACTTC

clone_size: many
v_call: TRBV29-1
j_call: TRBJ2-7
d_call: NA
cdr3_aa: CSVEVVGEQYF
cdr3_nt: TGCAGCGTCGAAGTAGTGGGAGAGCAGTACTTC

clone_size: medium-sized
v_call: TRBV29-1
j_call: TRBJ2-7
d_call: NA
cdr3_aa: CSVEDLSYEQYF
cdr3_nt: TGCAGCGTTGAAGATCTAAGCTACGAGCAGTACTTC

clone_size: many
v_call: TRBV18
j_call: TRBJ2-5
d_call: NA
cdr3_aa: CASSPSTEETQYF
cdr3_nt: TGTGCCAGCTCACCAAGCACAGAAGAGACCCAGTACTTC

clone_size: many
v_call: TRBV7-9
j_call: TRBJ2-7
d_call: TRBD1
cdr3_aa: CASSQGPGTGKWFVEEQYF
cdr3_nt: TGTGCCAGCAGCCAGGGGCCGGGGACAGGGAAATGGTTCGTCGAGGAGCAGTACTTC

clone_size: many
v_call: TRBV6-2/TRBV6-3
j_call: TRBJ2-3
d_call: NA
cdr3_aa: CASSYIQGRIATDTQYF
cdr3_nt: TGTGCCAGCAGTTACATCCAGGGAAGAATAGCCACAGATACGCAGTATTTT

clone_size: many
v_call: TRBV27
j_call: TRBJ1-5
d_call: TRBD1
cdr3_aa: CASSPTGLYQPQHF
cdr3_nt: TGTGCCAGCAGCCCGACAGGGCTCTATCAGCCCCAGCATTTT

clone_size: NA
v_call: TRBV5-1
j_call: TRBJ2-5
d_call: NA
cdr3_aa: CASSSGPETQYF
cdr3_nt: TGCGCCAGCAGCTCGGGTCCGGAGACCCAGTACTTC

clone_size: many
v_call: TRBV7-2
j_call: TRBJ2-1
d_call: NA
cdr3_aa: CASRTDPLMDNEQFF
cdr3_nt: TGTGCCAGCAGAACAGACCCCCTTATGGACAATGAGCAGTTCTTC

clone_size: many
v_call: TRBV7-9
j_call: TRBJ2-3
d_call: TRBD2
cdr3_aa: CASSLVAGGSDTQYF
cdr3_nt: TGTGCCAGCAGCTTAGTAGCGGGGGGTTCAGATACGCAGTATTTT

clone_size: few
v_call: TRBV11-2
j_call: TRBJ1-2
d_call: NA
cdr3_aa: CASSFNPTGYGYTF
cdr3_nt: TGTGCCAGCAGCTTCAACCCGACAGGCTATGGCTACACCTTC

clone_size: medium-sized
v_call: TRBV14
j_call: TRBJ1-1
d_call: NA
cdr3_aa: CASSQDFRGNTEAFF
cdr3_nt: TGTGCCAGCAGCCAAGATTTCCGGGGGAACACTGAAGCTTTCTTT

clone_size: NA
v_call: TRBV12-3/TRBV12-4
j_call: TRBJ2-7
d_call: TRBD2
cdr3_aa: CASRIAGSTLEQYF
cdr3_nt: TGTGCCAGCAGAATAGCGGGGTCGACTCTCGAGCAGTACTTC

clone_size: many
v_call: TRBV23-1
j_call: TRBJ2-3
d_call: TRBD1
cdr3_aa: CASSQLPYRGRGTDTQYF
cdr3_nt: TGCGCCAGCAGTCAACTCCCCTATAGGGGGCGAGGGACAGATACGCAGTATTTT

clone_size: many
v_call: TRBV10-3
j_call: TRBJ2-7
d_call: NA
cdr3_aa: CAISRYSSYEQYF
cdr3_nt: TGTGCCATCAGTCGCTATAGCTCCTACGAGCAGTACTTC

clone_size: few
v_call: TRBV4-1
j_call: TRBJ2-1
d_call: TRBD2
cdr3_aa: CASSPLAGDRYEQFF
cdr3_nt: TGCGCCAGCAGCCCACTAGCGGGGGACCGGTATGAGCAGTTCTTC

clone_size: many
v_call: TRBV4-3
j_call: TRBJ1-1
d_call: NA
cdr3_aa: CASSQQPGRPNTEAFF
cdr3_nt: TGCGCCAGCAGCCAACAACCGGGACGGCCGAACACTGAAGCTTTCTTT

clone_size: many
v_call: TRBV5-8
j_call: TRBJ2-7
d_call: NA
cdr3_aa: CASSLGQGTDEQYF
cdr3_nt: TGTGCCAGCAGCTTGGGGCAGGGGACCGACGAGCAGTACTTC

clone_size: many
v_call: TRBV28
j_call: TRBJ2-3
d_call: NA
cdr3_aa: CASSLLLARRTDTQYF
cdr3_nt: TGTGCCAGCAGTTTACTCCTAGCGCGCCGCACAGATACGCAGTATTTT

clone_size: many
v_call: TRBV20-1
j_call: TRBJ1-1
d_call: NA
cdr3_aa: CSARDRFWNTEAFF
cdr3_nt: TGCAGTGCTAGAGATCGTTTTTGGAACACTGAAGCTTTCTTT